Following are 8 T cell receptor beta chains from one sample sequenced in a study of type 1 regulatory T cells. TCRdb re-called the reads with MiXCR, one entry per CDR3 protein. The table lists around 65,000 distinct CDR3 sequences, 49% of them singletons. For these TCRs, the target antigens are not known. The sequenced sample consisted of cultured non-Tr1 T cells, either the whole culture or a sorted T cell fraction (not recorded which). The receptor set was obtained from a human donor in good health.

The chain carries TRBV15 and TRBJ2-1; D gene uncertain. The ends were cut back, 6 bases at V and 6 bases at J, with 15 bases in the middle. The CDR3 has 14 residues. CDR1 and CDR2 from the germline V gene are LNHNV and YYDKDF (reference sequence). The CDR3 DNA reads as TGTGCCACCAGGACTTCTACTCCTAGCAATGAGCAGTTCTTC. Its translation is CATRTSTPSNEQFF.

This clonotype was counted between two and nine times. The chain combines TRBV7-9 with TRBJ2-7; D gene unclear. This CDR3 is built from 11 residues. The V and J ends lost 2 bases and 5 bases respectively, with 4 bases between them. In germline, CDR1 is SEHNR, CDR2 FQNEAQ (reference sequence). Here the CDR3 DNA reads TGTGCCAGCAGCTTATTGAACGAGCAGTACTTC. Amino acid sequence: CASSLLNEQYF.

This clonotype showed up just a few times. The chain carries TRBV4-1 and TRBJ1-2, with 9 bases matching TRBD1. This CDR3 contains 15 residues. V shed 2 bases and J 4 bases; nucleotides not matched to a gene: 5. The V gene's germline CDR1 is MGHRA and CDR2 YSYEKL. The CDR3 reads CASSQTGTGTYGYTF. CDR3 DNA: TGCGCCAGCAGCCAAACCGGGACAGGGACCTATGGCTACACCTTC.

The chain is built from TRBV6-2 or TRBV6-3 and TRBJ1-1; D perhaps matches TRBD1 (6 bases). Germline V gene sequence: CDR1 MNHEY, CDR2 SVGEGT. V lost 6 bases and J lost 2, with 22 bases in between. The CDR3 sequence is 17 residues long. In nucleotides, the CDR3 is TGTGCCAGCAGCCGACAGGATAAGGCGGGAGTTAACACTGAAGCTTTCTTT. Its protein product is CASSRQDKAGVNTEAFF.

The J gene is TRBJ2-3, the V gene TRBV4-1, with 12 bases that match TRBD2. J lost 2 bases, V lost 3 bases, and 6 bases had no gene match. The CDR3 totals 17 residues. Per germline, CDR1 MGHRA and CDR2 YSYEKL. The CDR3 sequence is CASSQSGLAGNTDTQYF. The CDR3 bases are TGCGCCAGCAGCCAGTCAGGACTAGCGGGGAACACAGATACGCAGTATTTT.

Points on this clonotype: One end of the junction varies from germline; a read error may be responsible. The chain carries TRBV3-1 and TRBJ2-7; D is perhaps TRBD1 (5 bases). The CDR3 extends over 16 amino acids. Germline V lookup: CDR1 LGHDT, CDR2 YNNKEL (reference sequence). For the CDR3, the DNA is TGTGCCAGCAGCCAAGCCGGCAGGGTGCCCTCCAACGAGCAGTACTTC. Protein: CASSQAGRVPSNEQYF.

For this clonotype: One junction end disagrees with the germline gene, perhaps due to a read error. The V and J genes are TRBV19 and TRBJ2-2, with a weak D call TRBD2 (5 bases). This CDR3 contains 16 residues. CDR1 is LNHDA and CDR2 is SQIVND in the germline V gene (reference sequence). The CDR3 loop reads CASSLQQKGYSGKLFF. The CDR3 coding sequence is TGTGCCAGTAGCCTACAGCAGAAGGGTTATTCCGGGAAGCTGTTTTTT. Filled out from reference TRBV19 and TRBJ2-2, the complete variable domain reads DGGITQSPKYLFRKEGQNVTLSCEQNLNHDAMYWYRQDPGQGLRLIYYSQIVNDFQKGDIAEGYSVSREKKESFPLTVTSAQKNPTAFYLCASSLQQKGYSGKLFFGEGSRLTVL.

This clonotype has more than one count but fewer than ten. The chain combines TRBV6-1 with TRBJ2-4; D is possibly TRBD2 (5 bases). The V end was cut by 6 bases, the J end by 0 bases, with 6 bases between. CDR1 and CDR2 (germline): MNHNS, SASEGT. This CDR3 has 13 residues. The CDR3 DNA sequence: TGTGCCAGCAGACGGGAAGCCAAAAACATTCAGTACTTC. This codes for CASRREAKNIQYF.